This TCR beta chain emerged from a study of CD8+ T cells in alopecia areata (dated by TCRdb to about 2018). Background for the entire study: Treated patients were enrolled in an open-label pilot trial of oral tofacitinib at 5 to 10 mg twice daily for moderate-to-severe alopecia areata. Tofacitinib was administered for 6 to 18 months, and 6 months of follow-up off drug were then conducted to assess delayed response and recurrence. In treated patients, disease severity was measured using the SALT score, which gives the percentage of scalp surface area affected. RNA was obtained with the PAXgene miRNA kit for fixed scalp, the miRNeasy kit for PBMCs, and the RNeasy kit for mouse skin. Scalp clonality was compared across normal scalp (n=4), patchy alopecia areata scalp (n=8), and alopecia totalis/universalis scalp (n=8). Biopsies were taken from tofacitinib-treated patients at baseline and at 4 and 24 weeks of treatment, and a later scalp biopsy was taken in several of the tofacitinib-treated patients. immunoSEQ multiplex PCR using 35 Vbeta forward primers and 13 Jbeta reverse primers was used to amplify TCRbeta CDR3 regions. In both human patients and the C3H/HeJ mouse model, the study applied high-throughput TCRbeta sequencing to look at T cell clonal expansion in alopecia areata. In humans, TCRbeta sequencing was performed on scalp tissue and on sorted CD4+ and CD8+ peripheral blood T cells from healthy controls and from patients with patchy or totalis/universalis alopecia areata.

Turning to this clone: Its cognate antigen has yet to be identified. No base quality information exists; no much larger clone differs at one position.

Results the study describes overall, beyond this receptor: Many expanded lesional clones were found to persist in scalp and blood during tofacitinib treatment, and relapse after treatment cessation may be partly explained by this persistence. Compared with normal scalp, lesional scalp, particularly in alopecia totalis/universalis, had higher clonality and more expanded CD8+ clones, which suggests antigenic drive. Tofacitinib significantly decreased scalp clonality and the number of expanded CD8+ clones among the top 100 scalp clones. Compared with mice, TCR sequences shared between patients were less clear, possibly partly because of HLA diversity across the patient population. Because the treated cohort was small and included a single nonresponder, larger studies are needed to assess links between baseline CD8+ expansion and response. Unlike mouse skin, where gammadelta T cells dominate, normal human skin contains resident alphabeta T cells that get sequenced too, which complicates analysis of the scalp TCR repertoire.

Library prep was done by the immunoSEQ multiplex PCR assay. RNA was extracted from all samples and reverse transcribed into cDNA as template for TCR sequencing. SuperScript III was used for first-strand cDNA synthesis, primed with a 2:1 mix of oligo-dT and random hexamers. A synthetic immune receptor repertoire was used to assess amplification bias, and residual bias was removed computationally. From the authors' description of their analysis: Raw reads were preprocessed for error removal, and CDR3 was defined according to IMGT conventions as running from the conserved cysteine to phenylalanine. Clonality was computed by normalizing Shannon entropy by log2 of the number of productive unique TCRs and subtracting the result from 1. Scalp TCRbeta sequences were cross-referenced with sorted blood CD4 and CD8 repertoires so that the CD4 or CD8 identity of scalp clones could be inferred. TCRdb re-hosts the immuneACCESS table, in-frame sequences only. Its copies lack some clones; in the studies checked, an unresolved V gene accounts for under half of them, and the cause for the rest is not known. V, J and clone size derive from that table, while D and trimming were established from the DNA sequence. The sample data list roughly 190,000 clones, and 50% to 70% of these were observed just once. The ten largest clones add up to approximately 1.4% of the sample.

This specimen's treatment or condition label, per the study, means: oral pan-JAK inhibitor, 5-10 mg twice daily. Lesional scalp punch biopsies and peripheral blood were collected from alopecia areata patients. PBMCs were isolated by density centrifugation and stained for CD3, CD4 and CD8, after which CD4+ and CD8+ T cells were sorted on a FACSAria. Including the terminal cysteine and phenylalanine, the CDR3 comprises 15 residues. Kept here is only the CDR3 DNA, which spans 45 bases and is read in frame from base 1. The germline V gene encodes CDR1 SSHAT and CDR2 FNYEAQ (reference sequence). The junction carries 15 bases between V and J, which are trimmed by 3 bases and 4 bases respectively.

The source was CD4+ T cells sorted from blood, collected between weeks 49 and 50, from a patient treated with tofacitinib. The rearrangement combines TRBV7-7 with TRBJ2-5; D gene: possibly TRBD2, on 5 matching bases. This clonotype was sampled from a human donor with alopecia areata. The CDR3 sequence is CASSLGPSPGETQYF. DNA sequence: TGTGCCAGCAGCTTGGGCCCTAGCCCGGGAGAGACCCAGTACTTC.